Here is one TCR beta chain with its context. This CDR3 comprises 17 residues. CDR1 and CDR2 from the germline V gene are MGHRA and YSYEKL. V was pared by 0 bases and J by 2 bases, with 16 bases between. Original processing methods: Cell counts per sample came from amplifying reference gene primers. Repertoires were generated with immunoSEQ multiplex PCR, while TCRdb's copy carries only in-frame clones and drops some. From that table come the V and J calls and clone size; the DNA was used to work out D and trimming. The table shows about 130,000 clones, with around four fifths occurring only once. This entry comes from a study of blood T cell repertoires in COVID-19. Across the study: Samples came from the United States, Italy and Spain, spanning acute and convalescent COVID-19.

Sequenced sample: peripheral blood. The chain carries TRBV4-1 and TRBJ1-2; perhaps TRBD1 as D (5 bases). This TCR derives from a man aged 40-55 years with active or convalescent COVID-19. CDR3 nucleotide sequence: TGCGCCAGCAGCCAAGATGGGTCGGGGGGAACGAACTATGGCTACACCTTC. Translated: CASSQDGSGGTNYGYTF.